These 14 T cell receptor beta chains were sequenced from one sample in a study of blood T cell repertoires in COVID-19. Clones were sequenced by immunoSEQ multiplex PCR, and TCRdb holds only the in-frame ones, with some missing. The sample gives fewer than 350,000 clones, over 75% of which show up once; 1% is in the top ten. The sequenced sample was PBMCs or T cells enriched from blood (not recorded which). These receptors were taken from a woman aged 25 to 39 who had recovered from COVID-19.

The rearrangement uses TRBV6-1 and TRBJ1-3; weak D call: TRBD1 (5 bases). Trimming removed 3 bases at V and 0 bases at J, with 15 bases between. CDR3 length: 17 amino acids. Germline V gene sequence: CDR1 MNHNS, CDR2 SASEGT. The CDR3 DNA follows: TGTGCCAGCAGTGATGGGAGGAGGGGACTCTCTGGAAACACCATATATTTT. It yields the protein CASSDGRRGLSGNTIYF.

The chain is built from TRBV11-2 and TRBJ1-1, with 7 bases identical to TRBD1. With 5 bases clipped from V and 4 bases from J, the junction kept 13 bases outside the gene matches. Germline V CDR1 and CDR2: SGHAT, FQNNGV. This CDR3 is 16 amino acids long. The CDR3 DNA sequence: TGTGCCAGCAGCAAGAGAAGAGACAGGGCCATCACTGAAGCTTTCTTT. Its protein is CASSKRRDRAITEAFF.

The chain couples TRBV27 to TRBJ1-1; D not certain. V was shortened by 3 bases and J by 1 base, with 9 bases between the two germline ends. This CDR3 is built from 14 residues. CDR1 is MNHEY and CDR2 is SMNVEV in the germline V gene (reference sequence). CDR3 nucleotides: TGTGCCAGCAGTTTCCCGGGAAAGAACACTGAAGCTTTCTTT. Its protein product is CASSFPGKNTEAFF.

The V gene is TRBV11-3, the J gene TRBJ2-1, with no clear D. In germline, CDR1 is SGHNT, CDR2 YENEEA. CDR3 length: 15 residues. The germline V and J ends were trimmed by 2 bases and 7 bases, with 15 bases remaining between them. The chain's CDR3 is CASSLIPGPTNEQFF. The DNA for the CDR3 is TGTGCCAGCAGCTTAATCCCGGGTCCCACTAATGAGCAGTTCTTC.

The CDR3 DNA reads TGTGCCAGTAGTATAACAGGTCGGCGGAAAACCTACAATGAGCAGTTCTTC. Amino acid sequence: CASSITGRRKTYNEQFF. The rearrangement joins TRBV19 to TRBJ2-1; tentatively, D is TRBD1 (5 bases). Trimming took off 2 bases at V and 2 bases at J, with 16 bases between the two ends. CDR3 length: 17 residues. Germline CDR1 reads LNHDA; CDR2 reads SQIVND (reference sequence).

The V and J genes are TRBV2 and TRBJ2-3, with 7 positions matching TRBD2. V dropped 6 bases and J dropped 1; count of bases not matched to a gene: 16. This CDR3 spans 18 amino acids. Germline V lookup: CDR1 SNHLY, CDR2 FYNNEI. CDR3 DNA sequence: TGTGCCAGCAGCGAAAACTATCCGTCGGGGGGTGGCACAGATACGCAGTATTTT. This gives the protein CASSENYPSGGGTDTQYF. The full variable domain, rest sourced from reference TRBV2 and TRBJ2-3, is EPEVTQTPSHQVTQMGQEVILRCVPISNHLYFYWYRQILGQKVEFLVSFYNNEISEKSEIFDDQFSVERPDGSNFTLKIRSTKLEDSAMYFCASSENYPSGGGTDTQYFGPGTRLTVL.

In the case of this clone: Additional DNA sequences in this sample encode the identical CDR3. The rearrangement uses TRBV19 and TRBJ1-4; D may be TRBD1 (5 bases). The V and J ends lost 5 bases and 0 bases respectively, with 10 bases between them. Looked up from germline, CDR1 is LNHDA and CDR2 is SQIVND (reference sequence). This CDR3 contains 15 residues. The CDR3 reads CASSPTGATNEKLFF. The CDR3 coding sequence is TGTGCCAGTAGTCCAACAGGAGCAACTAATGAAAAACTGTTTTTT.

V and J are TRBV4-3 and TRBJ1-1; D is possibly TRBD1 (5 bases). Germline CDR1 and CDR2: LGHNA and YSLEER. V dropped 3 bases and J dropped 3 bases, with 14 bases sitting between them. CDR3 length equals 15 residues. For the CDR3, the DNA is TGCGCCAGCAGCCAGGGCAGGGCATGGGACACTGAAGCTTTCTTT. Residues: CASSQGRAWDTEAFF.

The chain recombines TRBV24-1 with TRBJ2-2; 7 bases are shared with TRBD1. V trimming: 4 bases; J trimming: 2 bases; junction bases outside the gene matches: 6. Looked up from germline, CDR1 is KGHDR and CDR2 is SFDVKD. The CDR3 runs 16 residues. Written as DNA, the CDR3 is TGTGCCACCAGTGACCTGACAGGGCCCAACACCGGGGAGCTGTTTTTT. It is translated as CATSDLTGPNTGELFF.

The rearrangement joins TRBV5-1 to TRBJ2-2; 12 bases fit TRBD1. Germline V gives CDR1 SGHRS, CDR2 YFSETQ. There are 16 residues in the CDR3. V shed 4 bases, J shed 12 bases, and the junction held 13 bases outside the gene matches. The CDR3 reads CASSPRGQGAMMKLFF. The CDR3 nucleotides read TGCGCCAGCAGCCCTCGGGGACAGGGGGCAATGATGAAGCTGTTTTTT.

This clone was detected once. The V call is TRBV18, the J call TRBJ1-3, with a weak D call TRBD1 (6 bases). The CDR3 totals 16 residues. The V and J ends lost 0 bases and 4 bases respectively, with 13 bases between them. Germline lookup yields CDR1 KGHSH and CDR2 LQKENI. For the CDR3, the DNA is TGTGCCAGCTCACCACCTGGCAGGGGAGCGGGAAACACCATATATTTT. It encodes CASSPPGRGAGNTIYF.

The V gene is TRBV5-1, the J gene TRBJ2-1; 7 bases map to TRBD2. Germline assignment: CDR1 SGHRS and CDR2 YFSETQ. V gave up 5 bases and J gave up 0 bases; unmatched junction bases: 5. This CDR3 has 15 residues. CDR3: CASRGLADSYNEQFF. The CDR3 DNA reads TGCGCCAGCAGGGGGCTAGCGGACTCCTACAATGAGCAGTTCTTC.

V is TRBV24-1 and J is TRBJ2-1; 11 nucleotides match TRBD1. The CDR3 totals 17 residues. CDR1 is KGHDR, CDR2 SFDVKD, per germline. Germline trimming cut 3 bases from V and 4 bases from J; bases unmatched to any gene: 7. The CDR3 DNA follows: TGTGCCACCAGTGATCGGACAGGGGGCGGCTCTTACAATGAGCAGTTCTTC. It is translated as CATSDRTGGGSYNEQFF.

The CDR3 DNA is TGTGCCAGCAGTCGAGGGAGGACAGGGTCGTCTTACGAGCAGTACTTC. This sequence encodes CASSRGRTGSSYEQYF. The chain combines TRBV7-2 with TRBJ2-7, with 8 bases that match TRBD1. Per the germline V gene, CDR1 is SGHTA and CDR2 is FQGNSA. The CDR3 covers 16 residues. V lost 6 bases to trimming and J lost 4 bases; unmatched junction nucleotides: 14.